The source of this T cell receptor (beta chain) is a study of blood T cell repertoires in COVID-19. Turning to the study itself: Sites across the United States, Italy and Spain contributed samples from acute and convalescent COVID-19. In each case, the material was cDNA or gDNA derived from T cells, B-cell-depleted T cells, or PBMCs.

The V gene's germline CDR1 is MNHEY and CDR2 SVGAGI. The CDR3 contains 13 residues. Deletions cut 7 bases from V and 7 bases from J, with 11 bases between. Original analysis: How many nucleated cells were present was estimated from reference gene primer amplification. TCRdb keeps only in-frame clones here, not all; method: immunoSEQ multiplex PCR. V, J and clone size are those of that table, while D and trimming were read from the DNA. This sample has under 150,000 clones; roughly 86% occur once, and the top ten carry around 13%. Sequencing was performed on peripheral blood. The chain combines TRBV6-5 with TRBJ1-6; D may be TRBD1 (6 bases). This TCR came from a human donor in a cohort sampled during active COVID-19. As DNA, the CDR3 is TGTGCCAGCACCAGGGGCGCCAATTCACCCCTCCACTTT. Residues: CASTRGANSPLHF.